Here is one T cell receptor (beta chain) with its context. Clones were sequenced by immunoSEQ multiplex PCR, and TCRdb holds only the in-frame ones, with some missing. The repertoire has hundreds of thousands of clones, 80% to 90% of them found once; the top ten carry around 3%. This sample is part of a study of blood T cell repertoires in COVID-19. From germline, CDR1 is LNHDA and CDR2 SQIVND (reference sequence). Germline trimming cut 3 bases from V and 4 bases from J; bases unmatched to any gene: 11. The CDR3 contains 16 residues. This sequence originates from a woman in her 30s with COVID-19, enrolled during active disease. Specimen: peripheral blood. The chain is built from TRBV19 and TRBJ2-5, with 7 bases matching TRBD1. The CDR3 is CASSIGTATYGETQYF. CDR3 nucleotide sequence: TGTGCCAGTAGTATTGGGACAGCAACATACGGAGAGACCCAGTACTTC.